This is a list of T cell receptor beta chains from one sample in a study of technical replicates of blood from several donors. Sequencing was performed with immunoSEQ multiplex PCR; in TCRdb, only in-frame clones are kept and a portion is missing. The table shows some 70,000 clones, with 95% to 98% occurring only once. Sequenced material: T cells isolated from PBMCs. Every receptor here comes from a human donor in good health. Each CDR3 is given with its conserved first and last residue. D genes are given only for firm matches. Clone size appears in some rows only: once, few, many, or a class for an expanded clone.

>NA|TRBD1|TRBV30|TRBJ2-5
CAWSTAGGLETQYF
TGTGCCTGGAGTACCGCAGGGGGCCTAGAGACCCAGTACTTC
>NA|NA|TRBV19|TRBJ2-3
CASSITQGSLTDTQYF
TGTGCCAGTAGTATCACACAGGGAAGCCTCACAGATACGCAGTATTTT
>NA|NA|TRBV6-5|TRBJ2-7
CASSYQASNEQYF
TGTGCCAGCAGTTACCAGGCCAGTAACGAGCAGTACTTC
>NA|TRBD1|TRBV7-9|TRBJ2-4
CASSLGQGPNIQYF
TGTGCCAGCAGCTTGGGACAGGGACCAAACATTCAGTACTTC
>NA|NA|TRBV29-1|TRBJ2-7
CSVELGLLYEQYF
TGCAGCGTTGAACTAGGTCTACTATACGAGCAGTACTTC
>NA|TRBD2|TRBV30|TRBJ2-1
CAWDSGRGNEQFF
TGTGCCTGGGATAGCGGGAGGGGTAATGAGCAGTTCTTC
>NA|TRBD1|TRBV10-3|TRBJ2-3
CAISGGQGTDTQYF
TGTGCCATCAGTGGGGGACAGGGGACAGATACGCAGTATTTT
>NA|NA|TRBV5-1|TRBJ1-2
CASSSDQGRAGYTF
TGCGCCAGCAGCTCGGACCAGGGCCGAGCAGGCTACACCTTC
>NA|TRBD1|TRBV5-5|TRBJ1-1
CASSIQRTGGLNTEAFF
TGTGCCAGCAGCATCCAGAGGACAGGGGGATTGAACACTGAAGCTTTCTTT
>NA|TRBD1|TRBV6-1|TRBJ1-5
CASSDFGTGGLGQPQHF
TGTGCCAGCAGTGACTTTGGGACAGGGGGCCTGGGTCAGCCCCAGCATTTT
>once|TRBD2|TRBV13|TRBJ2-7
CASSPGGTSGTYEQYF
TGTGCCAGCAGCCCTGGCGGGACTAGCGGGACCTACGAGCAGTACTTC
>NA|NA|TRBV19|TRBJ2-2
CASRALARRNTGELFF
TGTGCCAGTAGGGCCCTAGCGCGGAGGAACACCGGGGAGCTGTTTTTT
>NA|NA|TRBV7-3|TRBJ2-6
CASSPPGGPGANVLTF
TGTGCCAGCAGCCCCCCCGGTGGTCCTGGGGCCAACGTCCTGACTTTC
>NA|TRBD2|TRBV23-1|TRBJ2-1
CASVPGLVYNEQFF
TGCGCCAGTGTACCGGGACTAGTTTACAATGAGCAGTTCTTC
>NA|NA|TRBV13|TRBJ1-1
CASSFRGTEAFF
TGTGCCAGCAGCTTCAGGGGAACTGAAGCTTTCTTT
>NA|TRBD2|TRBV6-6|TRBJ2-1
CASRETSGIYNEQFF
TGTGCCAGCAGGGAGACTAGCGGGATCTACAATGAGCAGTTCTTC
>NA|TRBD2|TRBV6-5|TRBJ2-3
CASSLAGAADTQYF
TGTGCCAGCAGTCTAGCGGGAGCTGCAGATACGCAGTATTTT
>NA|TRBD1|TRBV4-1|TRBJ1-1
CASSQRTVERQGANTEAFF
TGCGCCAGCAGCCAACGGACCGTCGAACGACAGGGGGCAAACACTGAAGCTTTCTTT
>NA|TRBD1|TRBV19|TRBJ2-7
CASSPSDREYEQYF
TGTGCCAGTAGCCCCAGTGACAGGGAATACGAGCAGTACTTC
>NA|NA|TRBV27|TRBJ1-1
CASSFVGTEAFF
TGTGCCAGCAGTTTTGTCGGGACAGAAGCTTTCTTT
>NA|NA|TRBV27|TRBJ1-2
CASSLRGEANYGYTF
TGTGCCAGCAGTTTGCGGGGGGAAGCTAACTATGGCTACACCTTC
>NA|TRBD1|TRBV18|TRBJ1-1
CASSPGTGLLAFF
TGTGCCAGCTCACCCGGGACAGGGTTATTGGCTTTCTTT
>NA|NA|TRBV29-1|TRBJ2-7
CSFSGSSYEQYF
TGCAGCTTTAGCGGTAGCTCCTACGAGCAGTACTTC
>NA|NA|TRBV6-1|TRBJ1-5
CASSENLEGIGNQPQHF
TGTGCCAGCAGTGAAAATTTGGAGGGAATCGGCAATCAGCCCCAGCATTTT
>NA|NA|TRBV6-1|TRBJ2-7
CASSVRTTGSEQYF
TGTGCCAGCAGTGTGAGGACTACGGGTTCCGAGCAGTACTTC
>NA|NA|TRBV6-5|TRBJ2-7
CASSEGVLSYEQYF
TGTGCCAGCTCAGAAGGAGTTCTCTCCTACGAGCAGTACTTC
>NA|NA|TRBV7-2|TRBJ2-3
CASSLVLRVDTQYF
TGTGCCAGCAGCTTAGTACTTCGCGTGGATACGCAGTATTTT
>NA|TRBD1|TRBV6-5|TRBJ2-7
CASRRDRSGEQYF
TGTGCCAGCAGGAGGGACAGGTCGGGGGAGCAGTACTTC
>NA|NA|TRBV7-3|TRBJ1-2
CASSFGDTEGGYTF
TGTGCCAGCAGCTTTGGGGACACTGAAGGGGGCTACACCTTC
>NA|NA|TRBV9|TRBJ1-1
CASSVGGGGTEAFF
TGTGCCAGCAGCGTAGGTGGGGGAGGCACTGAAGCTTTCTTT
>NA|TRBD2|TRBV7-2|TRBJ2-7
CASSPWTSGRSEQYF
TGTGCCAGCAGCCCGTGGACTAGCGGGAGGTCCGAGCAGTACTTC
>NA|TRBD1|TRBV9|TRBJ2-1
CASSVGGTGGYNEQFF
TGTGCCAGCAGCGTAGGGGGGACAGGCGGGTACAATGAGCAGTTCTTC
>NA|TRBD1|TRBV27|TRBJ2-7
CASTIRQGADEQYF
TGTGCCAGCACCATAAGGCAGGGGGCCGACGAGCAGTACTTC
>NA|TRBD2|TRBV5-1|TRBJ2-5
CASSQERGLVRRETQYF
TGCGCCAGCAGCCAGGAACGGGGACTAGTAAGGAGAGAGACCCAGTACTTC
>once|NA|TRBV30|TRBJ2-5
CASPSSGNQETQYF
TGTGCCTCCCCGAGTAGCGGAAACCAAGAGACCCAGTACTTC
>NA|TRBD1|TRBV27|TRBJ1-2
CASSLLGTAGYGYTF
TGTGCCAGCAGTTTATTAGGGACAGCTGGCTATGGCTACACCTTC
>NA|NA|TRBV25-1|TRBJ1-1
CASRLDTNTEAFF
TGTGCCAGCAGATTAGATACCAACACTGAAGCTTTCTTT
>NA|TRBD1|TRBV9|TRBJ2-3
CASSETGNTDTQYF
TGTGCCAGCAGCGAGACAGGGAACACAGATACGCAGTATTTT
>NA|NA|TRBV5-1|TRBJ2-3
CASSLEKLGADTQYF
TGCGCCAGCAGCTTGGAAAAATTGGGCGCAGATACGCAGTATTTT
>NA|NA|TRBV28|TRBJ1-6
CASSSGRRSPLHF
TGTGCCAGCAGTTCAGGGAGGCGGTCACCCCTCCACTTT
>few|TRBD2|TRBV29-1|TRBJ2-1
CSARRLAGGSGNEQFF
TGCAGCGCCCGAAGGCTAGCGGGAGGTTCAGGCAATGAGCAGTTCTTC
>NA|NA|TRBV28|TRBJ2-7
CASGGYEQYF
TGTGCCAGCGGAGGTTACGAGCAGTACTTC
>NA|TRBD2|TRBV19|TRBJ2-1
CASRNKGLAGGSSYNEQFF
TGTGCCAGCAGAAATAAAGGACTAGCGGGAGGTTCCTCCTACAATGAGCAGTTCTTC
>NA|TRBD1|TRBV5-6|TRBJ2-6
CASQFSGTGLSGANVLTF
TGTGCCAGCCAATTCTCCGGGACAGGACTCTCTGGGGCCAACGTCCTGACTTTC
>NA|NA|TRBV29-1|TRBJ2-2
CSVNRANTGELFF
TGCAGCGTTAACAGGGCGAACACCGGGGAGCTGTTTTTT
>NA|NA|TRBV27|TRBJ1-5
CASSLTWTDTQPQHF
TGTGCCAGCAGTTTAACTTGGACAGACACCCAGCCCCAGCATTTT
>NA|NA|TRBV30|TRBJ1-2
CAWSENGYTF
TGTGCCTGGAGCGAGAATGGCTACACCTTC
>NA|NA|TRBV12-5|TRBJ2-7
CASGLVHGTSYEQYF
TGTGCTAGTGGTTTGGTTCACGGGACATCCTACGAGCAGTACTTC
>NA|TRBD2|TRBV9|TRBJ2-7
CASSAQRVAGGEQYF
TGTGCCAGCAGCGCTCAGAGGGTAGCGGGAGGCGAGCAGTACTTC
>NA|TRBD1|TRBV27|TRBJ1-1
CASSLRVYRGDTEAFF
TGTGCCAGCAGTTTACGAGTGTACAGGGGGGACACTGAAGCTTTCTTT
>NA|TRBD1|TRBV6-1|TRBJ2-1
CASSGWTGASNEQFF
TGTGCCAGCAGTGGATGGACAGGGGCTTCCAATGAGCAGTTCTTC
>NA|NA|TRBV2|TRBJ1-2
CASSAGTINYGYTF
TGTGCCAGCAGTGCCGGGACTATTAACTATGGCTACACCTTC